Sequencing of this T cell receptor beta chain was carried out in a study of T cells after yellow fever vaccination (dated 2019 in TCRdb). At the level of the whole study: The SMART-Seq v4 Ultra Low Input RNA kit was used to prepare libraries from fractions with low cell numbers. To track T-cell clones before and after primary and booster YFV17D yellow fever vaccination, bulk TCR alpha and beta repertoires were sequenced longitudinally. Two healthy male donors, one aged 18 to 30 and one aged 30 to 40 years, made up the cohort. Blood samples were taken at several timepoints before and after primary and secondary immunization, and bulk PBMC replicates and cell subsets were isolated.

The sequencing machine was an Illumina NovaSeq 6000. TCR cDNA was made using 5'RACE template switching, a step that added a universal primer site and unique molecular identifiers. Priming of cDNA synthesis was performed from both the TCR alpha and TCR beta constant segments. Two PCR steps were used to amplify libraries, with sample barcodes and sequencing adapters being added in the second step. Sequencing of the libraries was done on either Illumina HiSeq 2500 (2x100 bp) or NovaSeq (2x150 bp). The study's processing was this. MIGEC handled demultiplexing of reads and collapsing into UMI consensus sequences, while MiXCR performed V(D)J alignment. Clonotypes responding to the vaccine were identified with edgeR on replicate PBMC samples, with the criteria of FDR below 0.01 and a log2 fold change above 5 up to day 15. Each bulk clonotype received a CD4 or CD8 identity based on whether the sequenced CD4 or CD8 repertoire contained that clonotype at higher abundance. TCRdb reanalyzed the raw reads on its own, using fastp at Q25 for trimming and MiXCR for clone calling, and kept in-frame beta chains. When rows share a CDR3 protein, they turn into one entry using the most common DNA and genes. These V and J calls rely on TCRdb rather than the paper's analysis. For this sample there are some 320,000 distinct CDR3 sequences; roughly a tenth appear just once. Of the sample, about 3.5% falls within the top ten clones.

Sample treatment or condition, as interpreted from the label and publication: live attenuated yellow fever vaccine strain. PBMCs were isolated from peripheral blood using a standard Ficoll-Paque protocol. CD4 and CD8 T-cell fractions were isolated with Dynabeads CD4 and CD8 positive selection kits. TriZol was used to extract RNA from bulk PBMCs, CD4 and CD8 fractions, and dextramer-positive and dextramer-negative fractions. About this clonotype: Its antigen target is currently unknown. It has no much larger one-base neighbor in the sample; base qualities were not kept.

Overall results and qualifications from the work: The secondary T-cell response was weaker than the primary response but faster, peaking on day 5 instead of day 15. The study included only two donors, which limits how far the findings can be generalized. After the booster, most of the clones that had expanded following primary vaccination were detected again (around 95% of CD4 and 80% to 90% of CD8), which suggests that memory was broadly maintained. A small share of clonotypes was detected in both CD4 and CD8 compartments, with the overlap likely arising from convergent recombination. Computational filtering was needed because FACS-sorted repertoires could contain abundant contaminating clonotypes from the bulk population.

The sequence came from a man aged 18 to 29 who received the YFV17D yellow fever vaccine. Source: CD4+ T cells sorted from PBMCs, taken 45 days after the yellow fever booster vaccination.

The nucleotide sequence is TGCAGTGCCGCCTCGCTAGCGGGGGGGGAGACCCAGTACTTC. Its protein reads: CSAASLAGGETQYF. The chain is assembled from TRBV20-1 and TRBJ2-5, and 12 bases in between align with TRBD2. CDR1 DFQATT and CDR2 SNEGSKA are derived from the germline V gene (reference sequence). Ends trimmed: V by 6 bases, J by 5 bases; bases unmatched to a gene: 7. Counted from cysteine to phenylalanine, this CDR3 has 14 amino acids. The CDR3 DNA has 42 bases and is translated from base 1.